These T cell receptor beta chains were read from a single sample in a study of shared clonotypes between healthy human individuals. Here immunoSEQ multiplex PCR was the method, and the copy in TCRdb shows in-frame clones only, minus some. The sample has roughly 1 million clones, about 75% seen once. The sequenced sample was memory CD4+ T cells sorted from blood. These receptors were taken from a man younger than 35 in good health. CDR3s include the opening cysteine and the closing phenylalanine or tryptophan. The order of the fields is clone size, V gene, D gene, J gene, CDR3 protein, CDR3 DNA. The D gene is left open where the match is weak. Clone size appears in some rows only: once, few, many, or a class for an expanded clone.

abundance: NA
v_gene: TRBV9
d_gene: TRBD2
j_gene: TRBJ2-1
CDR3aa: CASSPGLAYGEQFF
CDR3nt: TGTGCCAGCAGCCCAGGACTAGCCTACGGTGAGCAGTTCTTC

abundance: NA
v_gene: TRBV7-2
d_gene: TRBD1
j_gene: TRBJ2-5
CDR3aa: CASSLGTGVKQETQYF
CDR3nt: TGTGCCAGCAGCTTGGGGACAGGGGTGAAACAAGAGACCCAGTACTTC

abundance: NA
v_gene: TRBV9
d_gene: NA
j_gene: TRBJ2-3
CDR3aa: CASSVGGRDTDTQYF
CDR3nt: TGTGCCAGCAGCGTAGGAGGAAGGGACACAGATACGCAGTATTTT

abundance: NA
v_gene: TRBV11-2
d_gene: NA
j_gene: TRBJ2-5
CDR3aa: CASSPVPQETQYF
CDR3nt: TGTGCCAGCAGCCCCGTGCCCCAAGAGACCCAGTACTTC

abundance: few
v_gene: TRBV5-1
d_gene: TRBD1
j_gene: TRBJ2-6
CDR3aa: CASSWDSTGANVLTF
CDR3nt: TGCGCCAGCAGCTGGGACAGTACTGGGGCCAACGTCCTGACTTTC

abundance: NA
v_gene: TRBV5-6
d_gene: NA
j_gene: TRBJ2-7
CDR3aa: CASSLGASHEQYF
CDR3nt: TGTGCCAGCAGCTTGGGTGCAAGCCACGAGCAGTACTTC

abundance: NA
v_gene: TRBV7-2
d_gene: NA
j_gene: TRBJ1-2
CDR3aa: CASSSWGGRGKDGYTF
CDR3nt: TGTGCCAGCAGCTCTTGGGGAGGCAGGGGAAAAGATGGCTACACCTTC

abundance: few
v_gene: TRBV30
d_gene: NA
j_gene: TRBJ1-1
CDR3aa: CAWSVRWRSNEAFF
CDR3nt: TGTGCCTGGAGTGTACGCTGGCGTTCAAATGAAGCTTTCTTT

abundance: NA
v_gene: TRBV5-1
d_gene: NA
j_gene: TRBJ1-1
CDR3aa: CASSVDFKGAFF
CDR3nt: TGCGCCAGCAGCGTGGACTTTAAGGGGGCTTTCTTT

abundance: NA
v_gene: TRBV6-5
d_gene: TRBD1
j_gene: TRBJ2-5
CDR3aa: CASLGGGETQYF
CDR3nt: TGTGCCAGCTTAGGGGGCGGGGAGACCCAGTACTTC

abundance: NA
v_gene: TRBV7-2
d_gene: NA
j_gene: TRBJ1-4
CDR3aa: CASSFAVYATNEKLFF
CDR3nt: TGTGCCAGCAGCTTTGCGGTTTATGCAACTAATGAAAAACTGTTTTTT

abundance: NA
v_gene: TRBV4-3
d_gene: NA
j_gene: TRBJ1-1
CDR3aa: CASSQDPGVGTEAFF
CDR3nt: TGCGCCAGCAGCCAAGATCCAGGGGTAGGCACTGAAGCTTTCTTT

abundance: once
v_gene: TRBV14
d_gene: NA
j_gene: TRBJ1-2
CDR3aa: CASSQYPQGYYGYTF
CDR3nt: TGTGCCAGCAGCCAATATCCCCAGGGTTACTATGGCTACACCTTC

abundance: NA
v_gene: TRBV6-1
d_gene: NA
j_gene: TRBJ1-5
CDR3aa: CASSDYPQPQHF
CDR3nt: TGTGCCAGCAGTGATTACCCTCAGCCCCAGCATTTT

abundance: NA
v_gene: TRBV6-8
d_gene: NA
j_gene: TRBJ1-2
CDR3aa: CASQVAGGYTF
CDR3nt: TGTGCCAGCCAAGTCGCAGGTGGCTACACCTTC

abundance: NA
v_gene: TRBV18
d_gene: TRBD1
j_gene: TRBJ2-3
CDR3aa: CASSPPMGQGTDTQYF
CDR3nt: TGTGCCAGCTCACCACCGATGGGACAGGGCACAGATACGCAGTATTTT

abundance: NA
v_gene: TRBV28
d_gene: NA
j_gene: TRBJ2-1
CDR3aa: CASSPEKSSYNEQFF
CDR3nt: TGTGCCAGCAGCCCCGAAAAGAGCTCCTACAATGAGCAGTTCTTC

abundance: NA
v_gene: TRBV9
d_gene: NA
j_gene: TRBJ2-7
CDR3aa: CASSEYWTSSYEQYF
CDR3nt: TGTGCCAGCAGTGAATATTGGACAAGCTCCTACGAGCAGTACTTC

abundance: few
v_gene: TRBV2
d_gene: NA
j_gene: TRBJ1-2
CDR3aa: CASSRDMLGYTF
CDR3nt: TGTGCCAGCAGTCGGGACATGCTTGGCTACACCTTC

abundance: few
v_gene: TRBV9
d_gene: NA
j_gene: TRBJ1-1
CDR3aa: CASSPRGGGMNTEAFF
CDR3nt: TGTGCCAGCAGCCCCCGTGGGGGTGGCATGAACACTGAAGCTTTCTTT

abundance: NA
v_gene: TRBV7-7
d_gene: NA
j_gene: TRBJ1-6
CDR3aa: CASSLKDAVRIYNSPLHF
CDR3nt: TGTGCTAGCAGCTTAAAGGATGCGGTCAGGATTTATAATTCACCCCTCCACTTT

abundance: NA
v_gene: TRBV5-1
d_gene: TRBD1
j_gene: TRBJ2-2
CDR3aa: CASSSEPQGSGAGELFF
CDR3nt: TGCGCCAGCAGCTCTGAACCACAGGGGTCTGGCGCCGGGGAGCTGTTTTTT

abundance: NA
v_gene: TRBV5-1
d_gene: NA
j_gene: TRBJ1-1
CDR3aa: CASSLKGVGNTEAFF
CDR3nt: TGCGCCAGCAGCTTGAAGGGGGTAGGGAACACTGAAGCTTTCTTT

abundance: NA
v_gene: TRBV30
d_gene: TRBD1
j_gene: TRBJ2-1
CDR3aa: CAWRPGQFANEQFF
CDR3nt: TGTGCCTGGAGACCGGGACAGTTCGCAAATGAGCAGTTCTTC

abundance: few
v_gene: TRBV7-9
d_gene: TRBD1
j_gene: TRBJ2-7
CDR3aa: CASSLGGQGYEQYF
CDR3nt: TGTGCCAGCAGCTTAGGTGGACAGGGCTACGAGCAGTACTTC

abundance: NA
v_gene: TRBV5-6
d_gene: NA
j_gene: TRBJ2-7
CDR3aa: CASRSRDRTYEQYF
CDR3nt: TGTGCCAGCAGGTCCCGGGACCGAACCTACGAGCAGTACTTC

abundance: NA
v_gene: TRBV7-2
d_gene: TRBD2
j_gene: TRBJ2-5
CDR3aa: CASSSRPSGILQETQYF
CDR3nt: TGTGCCAGCAGCTCCCGGCCTAGCGGGATATTGCAAGAGACCCAGTACTTC

abundance: NA
v_gene: TRBV7-9
d_gene: NA
j_gene: TRBJ2-5
CDR3aa: CASSLALGQGLEAQYF
CDR3nt: TGTGCCAGCAGCTTAGCGCTGGGTCAGGGGCTGGAGGCCCAGTACTTC

abundance: NA
v_gene: TRBV5-1
d_gene: NA
j_gene: TRBJ1-1
CDR3aa: CASSLSQSAMNTEAFF
CDR3nt: TGCGCCAGCAGCTTGTCCCAGTCTGCGATGAACACTGAAGCTTTCTTT

abundance: NA
v_gene: TRBV13
d_gene: NA
j_gene: TRBJ1-3
CDR3aa: CASGPLPRPGNTIYF
CDR3nt: TGTGCCAGCGGTCCATTACCGAGGCCTGGAAACACCATATATTTT

abundance: few
v_gene: TRBV7-2
d_gene: NA
j_gene: TRBJ1-6
CDR3aa: CASSLGEGGRSPLHF
CDR3nt: TGTGCCAGCAGCTTAGGGGAAGGGGGTCGATCACCCCTCCACTTT

abundance: NA
v_gene: TRBV15
d_gene: NA
j_gene: TRBJ2-3
CDR3aa: CATSRDQMADTQYF
CDR3nt: TGTGCCACCAGCAGAGATCAAATGGCCGATACGCAGTATTTT

abundance: NA
v_gene: TRBV30
d_gene: NA
j_gene: TRBJ2-5
CDR3aa: CAWSGAAQETQYF
CDR3nt: TGTGCCTGGAGTGGGGCGGCACAAGAGACCCAGTACTTC

abundance: NA
v_gene: TRBV28
d_gene: NA
j_gene: TRBJ1-6
CDR3aa: CASSLYTENSPLHF
CDR3nt: TGTGCCAGCAGTTTATATACGGAGAATTCACCCCTCCACTTT

abundance: NA
v_gene: TRBV4-1
d_gene: NA
j_gene: TRBJ2-7
CDR3aa: CASSQDRYEGGLLSYEQYF
CDR3nt: TGCGCCAGCAGCCAAGATCGATATGAGGGGGGTCTTCTCTCCTACGAGCAGTACTTC

abundance: NA
v_gene: TRBV7-2
d_gene: NA
j_gene: TRBJ2-2
CDR3aa: CASTRSEGYTGELFF
CDR3nt: TGTGCCAGCACCCGATCGGAGGGATACACCGGGGAGCTGTTTTTT

abundance: NA
v_gene: TRBV30
d_gene: NA
j_gene: TRBJ2-1
CDR3aa: CAWIPLGGQGNEQFF
CDR3nt: TGTGCCTGGATACCACTGGGGGGGCAGGGTAATGAGCAGTTCTTC

abundance: many
v_gene: TRBV28
d_gene: NA
j_gene: TRBJ2-7
CDR3aa: CASSSPARPYEQYF
CDR3nt: TGTGCCAGCAGTTCACCCGCCCGTCCCTACGAGCAGTACTTC